This TCR beta chain was obtained from a study of TIL therapy for anti-PD-1-resistant metastatic lung cancer. The libraries were made with immunoSEQ v3. Clones were sequenced by immunoSEQ multiplex PCR, and TCRdb holds only the in-frame ones, with some missing. Of tens of thousands of clones in the sample, about 80% were seen once. The study, taken as a whole, reports: TIL clonotype persistence in blood showed no apparent association with response.

Regarding time point: pre-treatment sample, taken before nivolumab and TIL therapy. Adults with stage 4 NSCLC were enrolled in a phase I trial. This clone has more than one count but fewer than ten. The antigen is not known. Germline V CDR1 and CDR2: MNHEY, SVGAGI. This CDR3 has 13 amino acids. V was cut by 2 bases and J by 3 bases, with 8 bases left in between. Sequencing was performed on blood, taken at baseline. The source of this sequence is a woman between 25 and 85 years old with non-small cell lung cancer. The chain joins TRBV6-5 to TRBJ2-7; D perhaps matches TRBD1 (5 bases). Here the CDR3 DNA reads TGTGCCAGCAGTTACCGACAGAGCTACGAGCAGTACTTC. Its translation is CASSYRQSYEQYF.